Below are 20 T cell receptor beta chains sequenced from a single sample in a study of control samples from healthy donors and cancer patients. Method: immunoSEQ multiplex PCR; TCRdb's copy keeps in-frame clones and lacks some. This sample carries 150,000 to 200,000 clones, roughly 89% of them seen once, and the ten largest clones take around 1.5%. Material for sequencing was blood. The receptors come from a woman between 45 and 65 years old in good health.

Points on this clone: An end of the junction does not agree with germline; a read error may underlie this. The CDR3 sequence: CASSLLPDFNYGYTF. In nucleotides, the CDR3 is TGTGCCAGTAGTTTATTACCGGATTTTAACTATGGCTACACCTTC. This chain connects TRBV27 to TRBJ1-2; D uncertain. Germline V lookup: CDR1 MNHEY, CDR2 SMNVEV (reference sequence). This CDR3 comprises 15 residues.

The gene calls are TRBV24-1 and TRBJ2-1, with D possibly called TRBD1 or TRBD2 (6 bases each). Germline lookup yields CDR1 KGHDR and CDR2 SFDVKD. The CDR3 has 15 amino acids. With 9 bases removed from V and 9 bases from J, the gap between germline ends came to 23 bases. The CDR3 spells CATGSPSGARAEQFF. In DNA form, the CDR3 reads TGTGCCACCGGCTCCCCCTCGGGGGCCCGGGCTGAGCAGTTCTTC.

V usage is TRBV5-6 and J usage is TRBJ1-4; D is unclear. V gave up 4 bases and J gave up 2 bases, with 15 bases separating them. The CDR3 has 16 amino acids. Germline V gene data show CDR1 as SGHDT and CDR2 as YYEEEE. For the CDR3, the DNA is TGTGCCAGCAGCCCCCTCTCTGCTGGGACTAATGAAAAACTGTTTTTT. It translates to CASSPLSAGTNEKLFF.

CDR3 in amino acids: CASSPVYPGEGTGELFF. Written as DNA, the CDR3 is TGTGCCAGCTCACCTGTCTATCCGGGGGAAGGAACCGGGGAGCTGTTTTTT. The chain recombines TRBV18 with TRBJ2-2; a weak D match, TRBD2 (6 bases). Germline V CDR1 and CDR2: KGHSH, LQKENI. This CDR3 has 17 residues. Trimming took 3 bases from V and 5 from J, leaving 19 bases between them.

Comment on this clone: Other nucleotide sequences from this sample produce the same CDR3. The CDR3 bases are TGTGCCAGCTCACCGCTCGATAGCAATCAGCCCCAGCATTTT. It specifies CASSPLDSNQPQHF. The rearrangement joins TRBV18 to TRBJ1-5; no firm D call. Deletions cut 3 bases from V and 0 bases from J, with 6 bases between. CDR3 length: 14 residues. Germline assignment: CDR1 KGHSH and CDR2 LQKENI.

In nucleotides, the CDR3 is TGTGCCAGCAGCCTCCGGGACTACAAGACTTACGAGCAGTACTTC. Protein product: CASSLRDYKTYEQYF. The V and J genes are TRBV7-2 and TRBJ2-7; 7 nucleotides line up with TRBD2. V trimming: 5 bases; J trimming: 4 bases; junction bases outside the gene matches: 11. The CDR3 is 15 amino acids. Germline V gene data show CDR1 as SGHTA and CDR2 as FQGNSA.

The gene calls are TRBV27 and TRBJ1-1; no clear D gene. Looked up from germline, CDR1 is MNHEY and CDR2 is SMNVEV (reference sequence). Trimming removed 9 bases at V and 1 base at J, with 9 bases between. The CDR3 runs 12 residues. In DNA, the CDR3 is TGTGCCAGTCTATCCCGGAACACTGAAGCTTTCTTT. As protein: CASLSRNTEAFF.

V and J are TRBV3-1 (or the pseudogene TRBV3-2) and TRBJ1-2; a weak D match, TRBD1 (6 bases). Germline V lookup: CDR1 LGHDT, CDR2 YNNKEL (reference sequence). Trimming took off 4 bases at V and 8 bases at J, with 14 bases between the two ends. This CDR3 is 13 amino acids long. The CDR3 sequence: CASSRGPSGGYTF. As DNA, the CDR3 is TGTGCCAGCAGCCGGGGGCCATCTGGGGGCTACACCTTC.

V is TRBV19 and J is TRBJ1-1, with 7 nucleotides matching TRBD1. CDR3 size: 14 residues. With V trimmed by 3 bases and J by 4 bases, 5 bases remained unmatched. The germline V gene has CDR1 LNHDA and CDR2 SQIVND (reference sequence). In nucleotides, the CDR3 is TGTGCCAGTAGTATGGACAGGTTCGGCACTGAAGCTTTCTTT. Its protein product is CASSMDRFGTEAFF.

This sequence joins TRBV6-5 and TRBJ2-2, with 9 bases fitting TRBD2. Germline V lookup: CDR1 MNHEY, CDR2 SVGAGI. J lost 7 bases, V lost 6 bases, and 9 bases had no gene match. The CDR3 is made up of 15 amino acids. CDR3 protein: CASRGASGVIGELFF. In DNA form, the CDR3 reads TGTGCCAGCAGGGGGGCTAGCGGGGTTATCGGGGAGCTGTTTTTT.

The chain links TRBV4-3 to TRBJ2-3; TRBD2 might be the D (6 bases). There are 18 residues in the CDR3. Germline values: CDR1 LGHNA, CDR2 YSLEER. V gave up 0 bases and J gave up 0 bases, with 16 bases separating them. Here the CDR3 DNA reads TGCGCCAGCAGCCAAGATCGAATAGTAGGGACTAGCACAGATACGCAGTATTTT. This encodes CASSQDRIVGTSTDTQYF.

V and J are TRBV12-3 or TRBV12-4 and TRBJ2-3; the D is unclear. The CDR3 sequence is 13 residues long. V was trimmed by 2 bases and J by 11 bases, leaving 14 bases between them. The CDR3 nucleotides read TGTGCCAGCAGTTTATCAGGTAGCATTAAGCAGTATTTT. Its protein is CASSLSGSIKQYF.

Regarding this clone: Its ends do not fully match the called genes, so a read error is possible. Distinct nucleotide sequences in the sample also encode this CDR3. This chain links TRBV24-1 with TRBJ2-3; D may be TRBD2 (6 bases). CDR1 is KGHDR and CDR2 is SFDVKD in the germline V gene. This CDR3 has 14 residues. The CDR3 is CATGGSRGTDTQYF. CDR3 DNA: TGTGCCACCGGGGGGAGCCGGGGCACAGATACACAGTATTTT.

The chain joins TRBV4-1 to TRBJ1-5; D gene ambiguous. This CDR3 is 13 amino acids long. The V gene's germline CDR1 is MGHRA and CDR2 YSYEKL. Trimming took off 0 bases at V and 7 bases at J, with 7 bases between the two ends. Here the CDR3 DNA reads TGCGCCAGCAGCCAAGAGGCCCGACAGCCCCAGCATTTT. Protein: CASSQEARQPQHF.

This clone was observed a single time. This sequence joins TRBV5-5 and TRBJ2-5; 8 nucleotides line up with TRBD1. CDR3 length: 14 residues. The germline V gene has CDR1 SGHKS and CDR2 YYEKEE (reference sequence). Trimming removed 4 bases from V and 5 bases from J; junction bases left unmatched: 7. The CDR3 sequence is CASSAGGPHETQYF. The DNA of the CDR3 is TGTGCCAGCAGCGCAGGGGGCCCCCACGAGACCCAGTACTTC.

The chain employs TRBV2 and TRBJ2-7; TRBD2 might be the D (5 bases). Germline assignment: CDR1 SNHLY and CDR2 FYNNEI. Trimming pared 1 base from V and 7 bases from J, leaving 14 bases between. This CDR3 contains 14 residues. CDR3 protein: CASSEDTPGVEQYF. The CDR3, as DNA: TGTGCCAGCAGTGAAGACACACCCGGGGTTGAGCAGTACTTC.

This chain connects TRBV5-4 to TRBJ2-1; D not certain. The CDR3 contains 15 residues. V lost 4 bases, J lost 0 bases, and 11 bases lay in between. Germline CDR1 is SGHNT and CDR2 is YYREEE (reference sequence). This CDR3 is CASSVDSVSYNEQFF. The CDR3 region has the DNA TGTGCCAGCAGCGTAGACTCCGTCTCCTACAATGAGCAGTTCTTC. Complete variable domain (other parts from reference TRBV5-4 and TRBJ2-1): ETGVTQSPTHLIKTRGQQVTLRCSSQSGHNTVSWYQQALGQGPQFIFQYYREEENGRGNFPPRFSGLQFPNYSSELNVNALELDDSALYLCASSVDSVSYNEQFFGPGTRLTVL.

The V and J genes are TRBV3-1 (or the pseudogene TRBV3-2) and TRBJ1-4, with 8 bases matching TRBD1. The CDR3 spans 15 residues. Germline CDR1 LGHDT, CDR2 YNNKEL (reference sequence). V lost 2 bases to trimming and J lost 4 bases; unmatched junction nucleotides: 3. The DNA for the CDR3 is TGTGCCAGCAGCCAACCGGGACAGGATAATGAAAAACTGTTTTTT. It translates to CASSQPGQDNEKLFF.

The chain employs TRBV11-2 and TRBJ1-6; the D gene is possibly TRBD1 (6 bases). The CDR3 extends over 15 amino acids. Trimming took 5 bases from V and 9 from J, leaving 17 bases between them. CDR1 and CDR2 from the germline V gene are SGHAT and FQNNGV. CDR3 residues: CASSPPGQYGSPLHF. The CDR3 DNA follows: TGTGCCAGCAGCCCACCGGGACAATACGGTTCACCCCTCCACTTT.

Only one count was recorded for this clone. CDR3 protein: CASSSLRQGSTDTQYF. The CDR3, as DNA: TGTGCCAGCAGCTCGCTCAGACAGGGGAGCACAGATACGCAGTATTTT. The V call is TRBV5-4, the J call TRBJ2-3, with TRBD1 matching over 8 bases. The CDR3 is made up of 16 amino acids. The V gene end was trimmed by 3 bases and the J gene end by 0 bases; junction bases not matched to a gene: 6. CDR1 is SGHNT, CDR2 YYREEE, per germline (reference sequence).